Presented here are 22 T cell receptor beta chains from one specimen sequenced in a study of blood T cell repertoires in COVID-19. Sequencing was performed with immunoSEQ multiplex PCR; in TCRdb, only in-frame clones are kept and a portion is missing. In the table there are about 330,000 clones, 87% of which are singletons. Source material: PBMCs or T cells enriched from blood (not recorded which). The source is a woman between 25 and 40 years old who had recovered from COVID-19.

This rearrangement joins TRBV3-1 (or the pseudogene TRBV3-2) to TRBJ1-6; 8 bases agree with TRBD1. Losses at the gene ends were 3 bases for V and 10 bases for J; bases not matched to a gene: 5. In germline, CDR1 is LGHDT, CDR2 YNNKEL (reference sequence). This CDR3 is 14 amino acids long. The DNA for the CDR3 is TGTGCCAGCAGCCACGCAGGGACAGGATCACCCCTCCACTTT. This encodes CASSHAGTGSPLHF.

This rearrangement joins TRBV2 to TRBJ1-5, with D tentatively TRBD1 (5 bases). This CDR3 is 14 amino acids long. V was shortened by 5 bases and J by 5 bases, with 13 bases between the two germline ends. CDR1 and CDR2 from the germline V gene are SNHLY and FYNNEI. CDR3 protein: CASSPGGWDQPQHF. The CDR3 DNA reads TGTGCCAGCAGTCCCGGGGGGTGGGATCAGCCCCAGCATTTT.

This chain's CDR3 is CATTPTTSSYEQYF. Written as DNA, the CDR3 is TGTGCCACAACTCCGACGACAAGTTCCTACGAGCAGTACTTC. V gene TRBV19 combines with J gene TRBJ2-7; no firm D call. V dropped 10 bases and J dropped 1 base, with 17 bases sitting between them. Per germline, CDR1 LNHDA and CDR2 SQIVND (reference sequence). The CDR3 has 14 amino acids.

The chain combines TRBV9 with TRBJ2-7, with D possibly being TRBD2 (5 bases). Trimming left V 4 bases short and J 3 bases short, with 11 bases between. Germline lookup yields CDR1 SGDLS and CDR2 YYNGEE. This CDR3 is built from 13 residues. CDR3 nucleotides: TGTGCCAGCAGCCCCGGACTGGTCTACGAGCAGTACTTC. Amino acids: CASSPGLVYEQYF.

This clone was seen a single time. This chain uses TRBV7-2 with TRBJ1-1; weak D call: TRBD1 (6 bases). Germline assignment: CDR1 SGHTA and CDR2 FQGNSA. The CDR3 sequence is 15 residues long. V dropped 5 bases and J dropped 0 bases, with 13 bases sitting between them. Written as DNA, the CDR3 is TGTGCCAGCAGCATTCGACAGGTGGTGAACACTGAAGCTTTCTTT. Translating gives CASSIRQVVNTEAFF.

The V call is TRBV3-1 (or the pseudogene TRBV3-2), the J call TRBJ1-2; 8 bases are a match to TRBD1. Germline CDR1 reads LGHDT; CDR2 reads YNNKEL (reference sequence). V shed 4 bases, J shed 4 bases, and the junction held 5 bases outside the gene matches. The CDR3 consists of 14 residues. CDR3 sequence (DNA): TGTGCCAGCAGCCCGGGACAGGAGAGCTATGGCTACACCTTC. Encoded protein: CASSPGQESYGYTF.

The chain joins TRBV18 to TRBJ2-1, with D unclear. The CDR3 totals 13 residues. The ends were cut back, 6 bases at V and 3 bases at J, with 9 bases in the middle. The germline V gene has CDR1 KGHSH and CDR2 LQKENI. CDR3 nucleotide sequence: TGTGCCAGCTCCACGAGCCTCTACAATGAGCAGTTCTTC. This sequence encodes CASSTSLYNEQFF.

The rearrangement links TRBV28 to TRBJ1-4, with D unresolved. The CDR3 runs to 15 residues. Per germline, CDR1 MDHEN and CDR2 SYDVKM. Trimming pared 5 bases from V and 6 bases from J, leaving 16 bases between. CDR3 amino acids: CASSRYSGSYEKLFF. In nucleotides, the CDR3 is TGTGCCAGCAGTCGGTACTCCGGGTCTTATGAAAAACTGTTTTTT.

The rearrangement uses TRBV19 and TRBJ2-7; 7 bases match TRBD2. The CDR3 sequence is 13 residues long. V shed 3 bases, J shed 6 bases, and the junction held 5 bases outside the gene matches. Germline lookup yields CDR1 LNHDA and CDR2 SQIVND (reference sequence). This chain's CDR3 is CASSIGGRGEQYF. The CDR3 region has the DNA TGTGCCAGTAGTATCGGCGGGAGAGGCGAGCAGTACTTC.

V usage is TRBV30 and J usage is TRBJ2-7, with 9 bases lining up with TRBD1. Germline V gene lookup returns CDR1 GTSNPN and CDR2 SVGIG (reference sequence). The CDR3 contains 16 residues. Losses at the gene ends were 3 bases for V and 5 bases for J; bases not matched to a gene: 14. CDR3 loop: CAWSHRWDREHDEQYF. CDR3 DNA: TGTGCCTGGAGCCATCGTTGGGACAGGGAACATGACGAGCAGTACTTC.

The rearrangement uses TRBV28 and TRBJ2-5, with TRBD2 identical over 7 bases. V gave up 4 bases and J gave up 2 bases; unmatched junction bases: 7. CDR3 length equals 15 residues. Germline V gives CDR1 MDHEN, CDR2 SYDVKM. The CDR3 sequence is CASSSAGVRQETQYF. In nucleotides, the CDR3 is TGTGCCAGCAGTTCGGCGGGGGTAAGACAAGAGACCCAGTACTTC. Together with reference TRBV28 and TRBJ2-5, the CDR3 gives the full variable domain: DVKVTQSSRYLVKRTGEKVFLECVQDMDHENMFWYRQDPGLGLRLIYFSYDVKMKEKGDIPEGYSVSREKKERFSLILESASTNQTSMYLCASSSAGVRQETQYFGPGTRLLVL.

This sequence joins TRBV11-3 and TRBJ2-7; no firm D call. The CDR3 is 13 residues long. Germline values: CDR1 SGHNT, CDR2 YENEEA. V lost 5 bases to trimming and J lost 0 bases, with 8 bases between them. CDR3 bases: TGTGCCAGCAGCCCCAGCGACTCCTACGAGCAGTACTTC. It is translated as CASSPSDSYEQYF.

The chain is built from TRBV18 and TRBJ2-2, with D maybe TRBD2 (6 bases). The CDR3 is 15 residues long. Looked up from germline, CDR1 is KGHSH and CDR2 is LQKENI. V shed 4 bases and J shed 4 bases, with 13 bases lying between them. CDR3 sequence: CASSLRQGGTGELFF. Written as DNA, the CDR3 is TGTGCCAGCTCACTTCGGCAGGGAGGCACCGGGGAGCTGTTTTTT.

The chain links TRBV2 to TRBJ1-6; D not certain. Germline CDR1 SNHLY, CDR2 FYNNEI. The CDR3 length is 12 residues. Trimming shortened V by 8 bases and J by 14 bases, and 16 bases separated the two germline ends. Here the CDR3 DNA reads TGTGCCAGCTTCCTGGGGAGTTCTTCCCTCCACTTT. It encodes CASFLGSSSLHF.

The chain couples TRBV12-3 or TRBV12-4 to TRBJ1-2, with a tentative D call TRBD1 (5 bases). Trimming took off 6 bases at V and 7 bases at J, with 12 bases between the two ends. The CDR3 length is 12 residues. The CDR3 sequence is CASRWGVRGYTF. CDR3 nucleotide sequence: TGTGCCAGCAGATGGGGGGTCCGTGGCTACACCTTC.

The chain employs TRBV4-1 and TRBJ2-1; TRBD2 matches 13 bases. In germline, CDR1 is MGHRA, CDR2 YSYEKL. Unmatched junction bases numbered 7, after V lost 5 bases and J lost 9 bases. This CDR3 region has 15 residues. The CDR3 nucleotides are TGCGCCAGCAGCTACGGACTAGCGGGGGTTGGTGAGCAGTTCTTC. This encodes CASSYGLAGVGEQFF.

This clone has a single count. This rearrangement joins TRBV5-4 to TRBJ2-2; 13 nucleotides align to TRBD2. With 4 bases clipped from V and 7 bases from J, the junction kept 4 bases outside the gene matches. Looked up from germline, CDR1 is SGHNT and CDR2 is YYREEE (reference sequence). This CDR3 contains 15 residues. The CDR3 coding sequence is TGTGCCAGCAGCCCGGGACTAGCGGGAATCGGGGAGCTGTTTTTT. The encoded protein is CASSPGLAGIGELFF.

The V and J genes are TRBV6-5 and TRBJ2-1; tentatively, D is TRBD2 (6 bases). Germline CDR1 MNHEY, CDR2 SVGAGI. The CDR3 runs to 15 residues. Trimming cost V 0 bases and J 7 bases, with 13 bases left between them. CDR3 sequence: CASSYSTSRGNEQFF. CDR3 nucleotides: TGTGCCAGCAGTTACTCCACTAGCCGGGGAAATGAGCAGTTCTTC.

The chain links TRBV2 to TRBJ1-1, with TRBD1 matching 7 bases. This CDR3 has 12 amino acids. CDR1 is SNHLY and CDR2 is FYNNEI in the germline V gene. Losses at the gene ends were 5 bases for V and 10 bases for J; bases not matched to a gene: 7. In DNA form, the CDR3 reads TGTGCCAGCAGTCGTGGACAGGATGGAGCTTTCTTT. This sequence encodes CASSRGQDGAFF.

The chain combines TRBV7-6 with TRBJ1-2; a possible D gene is TRBD1 (5 bases). Germline CDR1 SGHVS, CDR2 FNYEAQ. The CDR3 is 13 residues long. With 2 bases removed from V and 4 bases from J, the gap between germline ends came to 8 bases. The CDR3 loop reads CASSLQGTYGYTF. The DNA of the CDR3 is TGTGCCAGCAGCTTACAGGGAACCTATGGCTACACCTTC. The full variable domain, rest sourced from reference TRBV7-6 and TRBJ1-2, is GAGVSQSPRYKVTKRGQDVALRCDPISGHVSLYWYRQALGQGPEFLTYFNYEAQQDKSGLPNDRFSAERPEGSISTLTIQRTEQRDSAMYRCASSLQGTYGYTFGSGTRLTVV.

CDR3 sequence (DNA): TGCGCCAGCAGCTTGGAGGCCAGGAGCACAGATACGCAGTATTTT. Translating it yields CASSLEARSTDTQYF. V is TRBV5-1 and J is TRBJ2-3; no definite D call. This CDR3 spans 15 amino acids. Trimming shortened V by 0 bases and J by 0 bases, and 8 bases separated the two germline ends. Germline lookup yields CDR1 SGHRS and CDR2 YFSETQ.

This sequence joins TRBV5-1 and TRBJ1-1; 7 bases line up with TRBD1. This CDR3 region has 13 residues. Germline V CDR1 and CDR2: SGHRS, YFSETQ. V was clipped by 3 bases and J by 6 bases; unmatched bases: 5. The CDR3 here is CASSSGTVAEAFF. Written as DNA, the CDR3 is TGCGCCAGCAGCTCCGGGACAGTAGCTGAAGCTTTCTTT. Full variable domain (rest looked up from reference TRBV5-1 and TRBJ1-1): KAGVTQTPRYLIKTRGQQVTLSCSPISGHRSVSWYQQTPGQGLQFLFEYFSETQRNKGNFPGRFSGRQFSNSRSEMNVSTLELGDSALYLCASSSGTVAEAFFGQGTRLTVV.